Shown below are 11 T cell receptor beta chains from a single sample sequenced in a study of blood T cell repertoires in COVID-19. Sequenced by immunoSEQ multiplex PCR; TCRdb stores in-frame clones only, minus some. The sample has approximately 250,000 clones; about 87% are singletons. Sequencing was done on a sample of peripheral blood. These receptors were taken from an older woman with COVID-19, enrolled during active disease.

This clone is a singleton in its sample. The V gene is TRBV12-3 or TRBV12-4, the J gene TRBJ2-7; TRBD2 is a possible D gene (5 bases). CDR3 length: 13 residues. The V end was cut by 6 bases, the J end by 1 base, with 10 bases between. The CDR3 nucleotides read TGTGCCAGCAGAGGAGGAACATCCTACGAGCAGTACTTC. It encodes CASRGGTSYEQYF.

The chain has TRBV27 and TRBJ1-5; no firm D call. V was shortened by 3 bases and J by 5 bases, with 8 bases between the two germline ends. CDR3 length equals 13 residues. Germline V CDR1 and CDR2: MNHEY, SMNVEV (reference sequence). CDR3 in amino acids: CASSFIGDQPQHF. The CDR3 region has the DNA TGTGCCAGCAGTTTTATCGGGGATCAGCCCCAGCATTTT.

The chain carries TRBV29-1 and TRBJ2-3, with D tentatively TRBD1 (5 bases). The CDR3 extends over 11 amino acids. The germline V gene encodes CDR1 SQVTM and CDR2 ANQGSEA. CDR3 amino acids: CSTGPTDTQYF. CDR3 DNA sequence: TGCAGTACAGGCCCCACAGATACGCAGTATTTT.

The chain carries TRBV12-5 and TRBJ2-7, with D unclear. The CDR3 sequence is 16 residues long. Germline loops: CDR1 LGHNT, CDR2 FRNRAP. Deletions cut 0 bases from V and 0 bases from J, with 12 bases between. CDR3 nucleotides: TGTGCTAGTGGTTTGGTAGTGAGCGCAGACTCCTACGAGCAGTACTTC. Residues: CASGLVVSADSYEQYF.

This clone appeared once. This sequence joins TRBV5-4 and TRBJ2-7; 9 bases line up with TRBD1. Germline V gene sequence: CDR1 SGHNT, CDR2 YYREEE (reference sequence). The trim removed 4 bases at V and 3 bases at J, leaving 8 bases unmatched. CDR3 size: 15 residues. CDR3 sequence: CASSGGGQGNYEQYF. DNA for the CDR3: TGTGCCAGCAGCGGGGGGGGACAGGGTAACTACGAGCAGTACTTC.

At least ten counts were recorded for this clone. The genes are TRBV27 and TRBJ2-7; TRBD1 matches at 11 bases. The CDR3 contains 16 residues. The J segment lost 3 bases and the V segment lost 6 bases, leaving 10 bases of the junction unmatched. Germline V lookup: CDR1 MNHEY, CDR2 SMNVEV (reference sequence). The DNA for the CDR3 is TGTGCCAGCAGGGTATTATGGACAGGGGGCGGCTACGAGCAGTACTTC. Its protein is CASRVLWTGGGYEQYF.

The V gene is TRBV7-2, the J gene TRBJ2-1, with a possible D match to TRBD2 (7 bases). Germline CDR1 reads SGHTA; CDR2 reads FQGNSA. The CDR3 extends over 13 amino acids. The germline V and J ends were trimmed by 4 bases and 12 bases, with 16 bases remaining between them. DNA of the CDR3: TGTGCCAGCAGCTCCACTCCGGGGGGCGTGCAGTTCTTC. Its protein product is CASSSTPGGVQFF.

V gene TRBV28 combines with J gene TRBJ1-3; D call uncertain. Germline CDR1 is MDHEN and CDR2 is SYDVKM. CDR3 length equals 14 residues. V lost 3 bases to trimming and J lost 6 bases, with 12 bases between them. CDR3 region: CASSFNGFENTIYF. The DNA for the CDR3 is TGTGCCAGCAGTTTCAACGGTTTCGAAAACACCATATATTTT.

This clone was observed a few times. The V call is TRBV28, the J call TRBJ2-1, with 7 bases lining up with TRBD2. V trimming: 7 bases; J trimming: 0 bases; junction bases outside the gene matches: 12. The CDR3 is made up of 17 amino acids. The germline gives CDR1 MDHEN, CDR2 SYDVKM. The CDR3 reads CASTSAGQLSSYNEQFF. The DNA of the CDR3 is TGTGCCAGCACTTCAGCGGGGCAATTGAGCTCCTACAATGAGCAGTTCTTC.

This clone came up a few times. This chain joins TRBV30 and TRBJ1-1; 7 bases fit TRBD1. CDR1 GTSNPN and CDR2 SVGIG come from the germline V gene (reference sequence). With 4 bases clipped from V and 3 bases from J, the junction kept 5 bases outside the gene matches. This CDR3 is 13 amino acids long. CDR3 nucleotides: TGTGCCTGGACCGACAGGGTCGACACTGAAGCTTTCTTT. Residues: CAWTDRVDTEAFF. The full variable domain, rest sourced from reference TRBV30 and TRBJ1-1, is SQTIHQWPATLVQPVGSPLSLECTVEGTSNPNLYWYRQAAGRGLQLLFYSVGIGQISSEVPQNLSASRPQDRQFILSSKKLLLSDSGFYLCAWTDRVDTEAFFGQGTRLTVV.

The chain uses TRBV11-2 and TRBJ2-7, with 8 bases matching TRBD1. V dropped 1 base and J dropped 6; count of bases not matched to a gene: 5. The CDR3 loop spans 14 amino acids. Germline lookup yields CDR1 SGHAT and CDR2 FQNNGV. The CDR3 loop is CASSLGTGRFEQYF. The CDR3 region has the DNA TGTGCCAGCAGCTTAGGGACAGGGAGATTCGAGCAGTACTTC.